Included here is one TCR beta chain sequence, with context. As processed by the authors: Amplifying reference gene primers gave estimates of nucleated cell counts. Sequencing was performed with immunoSEQ multiplex PCR; in TCRdb, only in-frame clones are kept and a portion is missing. V and J calls and clone size come straight from that table; D and trimming were deduced from the DNA. The sample yields roughly 80,000 clones, 88% seen once. This record belongs to a study of blood T cell repertoires in COVID-19. Study overall: Specimens from acute and convalescent COVID-19 originated in the United States, Italy and Spain. Nucleic acid was either cDNA or gDNA, and it came from T cells, B-cell-depleted T cells, or PBMCs.

V lost 9 bases to trimming and J lost 2 bases; unmatched junction nucleotides: 8. The germline CDR1 and CDR2 sequences are LNHNV and YYDKDF (reference sequence). This CDR3 contains 14 residues. Sequencing input: peripheral blood. This TCR was recovered from a human donor in a cohort sampled during active COVID-19. This chain links TRBV15 with TRBJ2-3; TRBD2 matches at 7 bases. CDR3 loop: CATRSGMNTDTQYF. In nucleotides, the CDR3 is TGTGCCACAAGGAGCGGGATGAACACAGATACGCAGTATTTT.